These 27 T cell receptor beta chains were all obtained from the same sample, sequenced in a study of cytomegalovirus exposure and HLA in healthy donors (dated by TCRdb to about 2017). Libraries were built with the immunoSEQ multiplex PCR assay. For the multiplex PCR, a mixture combining 60 forward primers for TCR Vbeta segments and 13 reverse primers for TCR Jbeta segments was used. TCRdb holds this immuneACCESS table with in-frame rearrangements only. Some clones are missing; in checked studies, unresolved V genes explain under half, and the rest has no known cause. Recorded for this sample are about 140,000 clones; roughly 80% of them occurred a single time. The ten largest clones represent about 4.3% of the sample. Sample: PBMCs. All receptors come from a man aged 35-49 years in good health and CMV-seronegative.

About this clone itself: The same CDR3 is also encoded by other DNA sequences in this sample. The rearrangement joins TRBV28 to TRBJ1-1, with unresolved D. This CDR3 contains 12 residues. Germline V gene lookup returns CDR1 MDHEN and CDR2 SYDVKM. Trimming removed 1 base at V and 5 bases at J, with 5 bases between. The CDR3 spells CASSLSVTEAFF. CDR3 DNA: TGTGCCAGCAGTTTATCTGTGACTGAAGCTTTCTTT. Variable domain in full (rest from reference TRBV28 and TRBJ1-1): DVKVTQSSRYLVKRTGEKVFLECVQDMDHENMFWYRQDPGLGLRLIYFSYDVKMKEKGDIPEGYSVSREKKERFSLILESASTNQTSMYLCASSLSVTEAFFGQGTRLTVV.

This clone was seen only once. The rearrangement links TRBV7-9 to TRBJ1-2; 10 nucleotides match TRBD1. In germline, CDR1 is SEHNR, CDR2 FQNEAQ (reference sequence). J gave up 6 bases and V 5 bases, and 9 bases lay outside the gene matches. The CDR3 totals 15 residues. The CDR3 nucleotides read TGTGCCAGCAGCGCGCGGACAGGGGGTTCGAATGGCTACACCTTC. Protein: CASSARTGGSNGYTF.

As to this clone: This is likely an artifact of a read error, given a far larger clone one base away. V is TRBV2 and J is TRBJ2-7, with unresolved D. Germline CDR1 reads SNHLY; CDR2 reads FYNNEI. This CDR3 is built from 11 residues. V gave up 1 base and J gave up 6 bases, with 4 bases separating them. The CDR3 sequence is CASSEGGEQYF. The DNA for the CDR3 is TGTGCCAGCAGTGAAGGAGGCGAGCAGTACTTC.

This clone was recorded a few times. The rearrangement uses TRBV28 and TRBJ1-2; D is unresolved. The germline V gene has CDR1 MDHEN and CDR2 SYDVKM. This CDR3 comprises 12 residues. V was cut by 4 bases and J by 5 bases, with 8 bases left in between. The DNA for the CDR3 is TGTGCCAGCAGTTCGGAGGTTTATGGCTACACCTTC. It codes for CASSSEVYGYTF.

The chain links TRBV25-1 to TRBJ2-5; possible D gene TRBD1, 5 bases. The assigned J gene may be wrong: the sequence end matches TRBJ2-7 better. Germline V gives CDR1 MGHDK, CDR2 SYGVNS. The CDR3 extends over 17 amino acids. Written as DNA, the CDR3 is TGTGCCAGCAGTGAATTATTCGTACAGGCAAGCTCCTACGAGCAGTACTTC. This translates into CASSELFVQASSYEQYF.

The table lists this clone with a few counts. The gene calls are TRBV9 and TRBJ1-1, with unresolved D. V lost 0 bases and J 1 base, leaving 10 bases between the germline ends. This CDR3 region has 15 residues. The germline gives CDR1 SGDLS, CDR2 YYNGEE. The CDR3 coding sequence is TGTGCCAGCAGCGTAGGCTCACTTGGGAACACTGAAGCTTTCTTT. Translating it yields CASSVGSLGNTEAFF.

The chain links TRBV29-1 to TRBJ2-7; 12 bases align to TRBD1. CDR1 SQVTM and CDR2 ANQGSEA come from the germline V gene. The CDR3 consists of 14 residues. The ends lost 7 bases at V and 6 bases at J; junction bases unmatched: 10. The CDR3 loop is CSASWDRGQGEQYF. DNA for the CDR3: TGCAGCGCCTCCTGGGACAGGGGGCAGGGCGAGCAGTACTTC.

This chain uses TRBV7-9 with TRBJ1-6; possibly TRBD1 for D (6 bases). Trimming pared 5 bases from V and 9 bases from J, leaving 20 bases between. Germline CDR1 and CDR2: SEHNR and FQNEAQ (reference sequence). CDR3 length: 16 amino acids. CDR3 sequence: CASSPPGTGKGSPLHF. In DNA form, the CDR3 reads TGTGCCAGCAGCCCCCCCGGCACAGGGAAAGGTTCACCCCTCCACTTT.

The chain links TRBV6-5 to TRBJ2-5, with 8 bases matching TRBD1. The DNA end favors TRBJ2-7, so the J call may be wrong. Germline V gene sequence: CDR1 MNHEY, CDR2 SVGAGI. The CDR3 length is 16 residues. The CDR3 reads CASSSIGGQVSYEQYF. The CDR3 nucleotides read TGTGCCAGCAGTTCGATAGGGGGACAGGTCTCCTACGAGCAGTACTTC.

The V and J genes are TRBV4-2 and TRBJ2-3, with 13 bases lining up with TRBD2. V lost 1 base to trimming and J lost 4 bases; unmatched junction nucleotides: 8. CDR1 is LGHNA, CDR2 YNFKEQ, per germline. This CDR3 contains 18 residues. The CDR3 bases are TGTGCCAGCAGCCAAGGTTCAACTAGCGGGGGGGCCGCAGATACGCAGTATTTT. Translated: CASSQGSTSGGAADTQYF.

The chain carries TRBV4-2 and TRBJ1-5; D possibly corresponds to TRBD1 (5 bases). Trimming stripped 2 bases from V and 11 bases from J, with 16 bases between. Germline-derived CDR1 and CDR2 are LGHNA and YNFKEQ. This CDR3 region has 14 residues. The CDR3 sequence is CASSQPQGFETQHF. For the CDR3, the DNA is TGTGCCAGCAGCCAACCGCAGGGATTTGAGACCCAGCATTTT.

This rearrangement joins TRBV4-1 to TRBJ1-5, with a possible D match to TRBD1 (5 bases). The CDR3 contains 16 residues. Trimming stripped 0 bases from V and 1 base from J, with 10 bases between. Per the germline V gene, CDR1 is MGHRA and CDR2 is YSYEKL. The CDR3 protein is CASSQEGGVSNQPQHF. CDR3 nucleotides: TGCGCCAGCAGCCAAGAGGGGGGGGTCAGCAATCAGCCCCAGCATTTT.

The V and J genes are TRBV7-9 and TRBJ2-7; a weak D match, TRBD1 (6 bases). Germline-derived CDR1 and CDR2 are SEHNR and FQNEAQ (reference sequence). CDR3 length equals 15 residues. V gave up 2 bases and J gave up 5 bases, with 16 bases separating them. The DNA for the CDR3 is TGTGCCAGCAGCTTAAAGGAAGCAGGGGATCACGAGCAGTACTTC. Its protein is CASSLKEAGDHEQYF.

CDR3 nucleotide sequence: TGCAGCGTTGAGGGGGGGACAGATACGCAGTATTTT. Its translation: CSVEGGTDTQYF. The genes are TRBV29-1 and TRBJ2-3; 7 bases map to TRBD2. With 3 bases clipped from V and 3 bases from J, the junction kept 0 bases outside the gene matches. Germline assignment: CDR1 SQVTM and CDR2 ANQGSEA. CDR3 length: 12 residues.

The chain is built from TRBV25-1 and TRBJ1-5, with no clear D. Deletions cut 6 bases from V and 2 bases from J, with 5 bases between. This CDR3 spans 12 amino acids. Germline V gene lookup returns CDR1 MGHDK and CDR2 SYGVNS. The CDR3 loop is CASREGNQPQHF. Here the CDR3 DNA reads TGTGCCAGCAGGGAGGGCAATCAGCCCCAGCATTTT.

The chain carries TRBV7-9 and TRBJ2-7; TRBD2 agrees at 10 bases. The CDR3 is 15 residues long. V gave up 4 bases and J gave up 4 bases; unmatched junction bases: 7. CDR1 is SEHNR and CDR2 is FQNEAQ in the germline V gene (reference sequence). Here the CDR3 reads CASSSGVAGGYEQYF. The CDR3 coding sequence is TGTGCCAGCAGCTCCGGAGTAGCGGGGGGATACGAGCAGTACTTC. Variable domain in full (rest from reference TRBV7-9 and TRBJ2-7): DTGVSQNPRHKITKRGQNVTFRCDPISEHNRLYWYRQTLGQGPEFLTYFQNEAQLEKSRLLSDRFSAERPKGSFSTLEIQRTEQGDSAMYLCASSSGVAGGYEQYFGPGTRLTVT.

The chain uses TRBV5-5 and TRBJ1-5, with 7 positions matching TRBD1. Trimming cost V 4 bases and J 1 base; bases outside gene matches: 2. Germline V CDR1 and CDR2: SGHKS, YYEKEE (reference sequence). This CDR3 has 14 amino acids. Here the CDR3 DNA reads TGTGCCAGCAGCCAACAGGGGAGCAATCAGCCCCAGCATTTT. The encoded protein is CASSQQGSNQPQHF.

DNA of the CDR3: TGTGCCAGCAGTTTTCATCAACAGGGCTATGTGGAAAAACTGTTTTTT. It specifies CASSFHQQGYVEKLFF. The chain employs TRBV28 and TRBJ1-4, with a possible D match to TRBD1 (6 bases). Germline CDR1 reads MDHEN; CDR2 reads SYDVKM. Between the trimmed V and J ends, which lost 3 bases and 8 bases, there was a span of 19 bases. The CDR3 length is 16 residues.

This clone was seen only a few times. The chain is built from TRBV5-1 and TRBJ1-2; D remains unclear. Per germline, CDR1 SGHRS and CDR2 YFSETQ. The CDR3 consists of 14 residues. The ends were cut back, 4 bases at V and 5 bases at J, with 15 bases in the middle. This CDR3 is CASSPPSEVYGYTF. CDR3 DNA sequence: TGCGCCAGCAGCCCCCCCTCAGAAGTTTATGGCTACACCTTC.

The V and J genes are TRBV4-3 and TRBJ1-1, with 9 bases matching TRBD1. This CDR3 region has 15 residues. Germline CDR1 LGHNA, CDR2 YSLEER. V lost 4 bases to trimming and J lost 5 bases; unmatched junction nucleotides: 8. The CDR3 nucleotides are TGCGCCAGCAGCCCACCCGGGACAGGGCGGACTGAAGCTTTCTTT. Protein sequence: CASSPPGTGRTEAFF.

This chain connects TRBV19 to TRBJ2-7; weak D call: TRBD2 (5 bases). With 6 bases removed from V and 1 base from J, the gap between germline ends came to 10 bases. This CDR3 is 13 amino acids long. Germline CDR1 is LNHDA and CDR2 is SQIVND (reference sequence). The CDR3 bases are TGTGCCAGTAGAGGAGGCCCTTCCTACGAGCAGTACTTC. Its protein product is CASRGGPSYEQYF.

The V call is TRBV4-3, the J call TRBJ2-2; 8 nucleotides align to TRBD2. V was clipped by 4 bases and J by 6 bases; unmatched bases: 10. The CDR3 sequence is 16 residues long. CDR1 is LGHNA, CDR2 YSLEER, per germline. The CDR3 nucleotides are TGCGCCAGCAGCCCCAACGCCCGACTAGCGCCCGGGGAGCTGTTTTTT. Translation gives CASSPNARLAPGELFF.

Note on this clone: Relative to the germline gene, one junction end is altered; a read error may explain this. The chain employs TRBV6-6 and TRBJ2-7; no definite D call. From germline, CDR1 is MNHNY and CDR2 SVGAGI (reference sequence). This CDR3 has 13 amino acids. CDR3 in amino acids: CASTQTFEATPDF. In nucleotides, the CDR3 is TGTGCCAGCACCCAGACCTTTGAGGCCACTCCAGACTTC.

V usage is TRBV10-2 and J usage is TRBJ2-2; 10 bases agree with TRBD2. The germline V gene has CDR1 WSHSY and CDR2 SAAADI. J lost 0 bases, V lost 4 bases, and 8 bases had no gene match. The CDR3 covers 18 residues. The CDR3 region is CASSALGSGGTNTGELFF. The CDR3 coding sequence is TGCGCCAGCAGTGCGTTAGGTAGCGGGGGGACGAACACCGGGGAGCTGTTTTTT.

V gene TRBV7-2 combines with J gene TRBJ2-7; TRBD2 might be the D (6 bases). V dropped 1 base and J dropped 3 bases, with 7 bases sitting between them. Per germline, CDR1 SGHTA and CDR2 FQGNSA. This CDR3 contains 13 residues. CDR3 sequence: CASSLGGGYEQYF. CDR3 sequence (DNA): TGTGCCAGCAGCTTAGGGGGAGGCTACGAGCAGTACTTC.

The chain carries TRBV7-2 and TRBJ1-5; no clear D. V lost 2 bases and J 2 bases, leaving 10 bases between the germline ends. Germline CDR1 reads SGHTA; CDR2 reads FQGNSA. The CDR3 has 15 amino acids. The CDR3 is CASSLRSAGNQPQHF. In DNA, the CDR3 is TGTGCCAGCAGCTTACGGTCGGCGGGCAATCAGCCCCAGCATTTT.

J is TRBJ1-2 and V is TRBV15, with D uncertain. V was pared by 0 bases and J by 5 bases, with 7 bases between. Germline CDR1 and CDR2: LNHNV and YYDKDF (reference sequence). CDR3 length: 13 amino acids. DNA for the CDR3: TGTGCCACCAGCAGAGATGAAGAGTATGGCTACACCTTC. Translating gives CATSRDEEYGYTF.